The rows below give T cell receptor beta chains drawn from one sample of a study of CD8 T cells in Susac syndrome. TCRdb re-derived calls from the immunoSEQ multiplex PCR reads in MiXCR, one entry per CDR3 protein. The data show 180,000 or so distinct CDR3 sequences, over 90% seen once. The source material was CD4+ T cells from PBMCs. The receptors here all came from a human donor with Susac syndrome. The CDR3 runs from the conserved cysteine through the conserved F or W. The D gene is left open where the match is weak. Only part of the rows carry a size: once, few, many, or a class if the clone is expanded.

clone_size	v_call	j_call	d_call	cdr3_aa	cdr3_nt
-	TRBV11-2	TRBJ2-5	-	CASSSRRGYQETQYF	TGTGCCAGCAGCTCCCGACGTGGCTACCAAGAGACCCAGTACTTC
-	TRBV3-1	TRBJ2-3	TRBD1	CASRDRAVLTDTQYF	TGTGCCAGCAGAGACAGGGCTGTACTCACAGATACGCAGTATTTT
-	TRBV27	TRBJ2-3	TRBD2	CASSSRSGSLGDTQYF	TGTGCCAGCAGTTCCCGGAGCGGGAGTTTGGGGGATACGCAGTATTTT
-	TRBV20-1	TRBJ1-5	-	CSAPAVGDQPQHF	TGCAGTGCCCCCGCCGTGGGGGATCAGCCCCAGCATTTT
-	TRBV20-1	TRBJ2-5	TRBD1	CSAREAGQGLETQYF	TGCAGTGCTAGAGAGGCGGGACAGGGTTTGGAGACCCAGTACTTC
-	TRBV30	TRBJ1-6	-	CALGTANSPLHF	TGTGCCTTAGGAACGGCCAATTCACCCCTCCACTTT
-	TRBV7-8	TRBJ1-1	TRBD1	CASSLKTGGRDTEAFF	TGTGCCAGCAGCTTAAAAACAGGGGGCAGGGACACTGAAGCTTTCTTT
-	TRBV24-1	TRBJ2-1	-	CATGGQEGNEQFF	TGTGCCACCGGAGGACAGGAGGGGAATGAGCAGTTCTTC
-	TRBV20-1	TRBJ1-1	-	CSARGGANTEAFF	TGCAGTGCTAGAGGGGGGGCGAACACTGAAGCTTTCTTT
-	TRBV5-4	TRBJ1-1	-	CASSLGQGWGFGTEAFF	TGTGCCAGCAGCTTAGGGCAGGGGTGGGGATTCGGCACTGAAGCTTTCTTT
-	TRBV29-1	TRBJ2-1	-	CSVEDWNEQFF	TGCAGCGTTGAAGATTGGAATGAGCAGTTCTTC
-	TRBV5-1	TRBJ2-7	-	CASSLARYFSYEQYF	TGCGCCAGCAGCTTGGCCAGATATTTCTCCTACGAGCAGTACTTC
-	TRBV18	TRBJ1-2	-	CASSPGGSANYGYTF	TGTGCCAGCTCCCCGGGGGGCTCGGCTAACTATGGCTACACCTTC
-	TRBV13	TRBJ2-7	-	CASSLGTSTGWSYEQYF	TGTGCCAGCAGCTTAGGTACTAGTACCGGGTGGAGCTACGAGCAGTACTTC
-	TRBV2	TRBJ1-1	-	CASSGVVKNTEAFF	TGTGCCAGCAGTGGAGTCGTCAAGAACACTGAAGCTTTCTTT
-	TRBV12-3/TRBV12-4	TRBJ2-7	TRBD2	CASSLSGRNLGEQYF	TGTGCCAGCAGTCTTAGCGGGAGGAACCTGGGCGAGCAGTACTTC
few	TRBV28	TRBJ2-7	TRBD1	CASSSPGQPYEQYF	TGTGCCAGCAGTTCGCCGGGACAGCCCTACGAGCAGTACTTC
-	TRBV6-6	TRBJ2-5	-	CASSYSTEHGQAQYF	TGTGCCAGCAGTTACTCGACCGAACATGGGCAGGCCCAGTACTTC
few	TRBV3-1	TRBJ2-7	TRBD1	CASSQVSGQGYEQYF	TGTGCCAGCAGCCAAGTGTCCGGACAGGGTTACGAGCAGTACTTC
-	TRBV7-2	TRBJ2-3	-	CASSSRQLDTQYF	TGTGCCAGCAGCTCCCGCCAACTAGATACGCAGTATTTT
-	TRBV18	TRBJ2-3	-	CASSRRPILGTDTQYF	TGTGCCAGCTCACGACGCCCGATTCTGGGCACAGATACGCAGTATTTT
-	TRBV20-1	TRBJ1-1	TRBD1	CSASRTGRTEAFF	TGCAGTGCTAGCCGGACAGGGAGGACTGAAGCTTTCTTT
-	TRBV20-1	TRBJ2-5	TRBD2	CSATVAGVEETQYF	TGCAGTGCTACGGTAGCGGGAGTAGAAGAGACCCAGTACTTC
-	TRBV29-1	TRBJ2-1	TRBD2	CSVETGGYNEQFF	TGCAGCGTTGAAACCGGGGGGTACAATGAGCAGTTCTTC
once	TRBV30	TRBJ2-2	-	CAWSVLPDGELFF	TGTGCCTGGAGTGTACTTCCCGACGGGGAGCTGTTTTTT
-	TRBV5-4	TRBJ2-1	TRBD2	CASSPSAGTSDYNEQFF	TGTGCCAGCAGCCCCTCCGCCGGGACTAGCGACTACAATGAGCAGTTCTTC
-	TRBV7-8	TRBJ1-5	-	CASSFDSSNQPQHF	TGTGCCAGCAGCTTTGACAGTTCCAATCAGCCCCAGCATTTT
-	TRBV12-3/TRBV12-4	TRBJ2-3	TRBD1	CATYPGTGGKDTQYF	TGTGCCACCTACCCCGGGACAGGGGGCAAAGATACGCAGTATTTT
-	TRBV27	TRBJ1-1	-	CASSPQGISAEAFF	TGTGCCAGCAGTCCACAGGGAATCTCGGCTGAAGCTTTCTTT
-	TRBV6-5	TRBJ2-1	-	CASSPYRGEQFF	TGTGCCAGCAGCCCATATCGTGGTGAGCAGTTCTTC
-	TRBV20-1	TRBJ2-2	-	CSADSDTGELFF	TGCAGTGCTGATAGTGACACCGGGGAGCTGTTTTTT
-	TRBV4-2	TRBJ2-7	-	CASRPGGRDYEQYF	TGTGCCAGCAGACCCGGAGGGCGAGACTACGAGCAGTACTTC
-	TRBV7-2	TRBJ2-2	-	CASSSPYRNGELFF	TGTGCCAGCAGCTCCCCTTACCGAAACGGGGAGCTGTTTTTT
-	TRBV6-5	TRBJ2-1	-	CASSYAPFNEQFF	TGTGCCAGCAGTTACGCCCCTTTCAATGAGCAGTTCTTC
-	TRBV4-2	TRBJ1-5	TRBD1	CASSQVTGGHNQPQHF	TGTGCCAGCAGCCAAGTTACAGGGGGACACAATCAGCCCCAGCATTTT
-	TRBV12-5	TRBJ1-4	TRBD1	CASGLRTGDTNEKLFF	TGTGCTAGTGGCCTGAGGACAGGGGATACTAATGAAAAACTGTTTTTT